This record looks at one TCR beta chain sequence and its context. This CDR3 has 15 residues. J gave up 0 bases and V 10 bases, and 10 bases lay outside the gene matches. Germline V gives CDR1 SGHRS, CDR2 YFSETQ. The data originate from a study of blood T cell repertoires in COVID-19. Original processing notes: Reference gene primer amplification yielded estimated nucleated cell counts. Produced via immunoSEQ multiplex PCR; TCRdb's table is partial and in-frame only. V and J calls and clone size are given by that table; D and trimming were obtained from the DNA. The repertoire includes a few hundred thousand clones, around 92% of them detected once, and less than 2% sits in the top ten.

The sequenced sample was peripheral blood. The source of this sequence is a woman under 40 with COVID-19, enrolled during active disease. The rearrangement uses TRBV5-1 and TRBJ2-7, with 10 bases identical to TRBD2. The DNA for the CDR3 is TGCGCCCCCGGCCTAGCGGGGGCCCTCTCCTACGAGCAGTACTTC. It is translated as CAPGLAGALSYEQYF.